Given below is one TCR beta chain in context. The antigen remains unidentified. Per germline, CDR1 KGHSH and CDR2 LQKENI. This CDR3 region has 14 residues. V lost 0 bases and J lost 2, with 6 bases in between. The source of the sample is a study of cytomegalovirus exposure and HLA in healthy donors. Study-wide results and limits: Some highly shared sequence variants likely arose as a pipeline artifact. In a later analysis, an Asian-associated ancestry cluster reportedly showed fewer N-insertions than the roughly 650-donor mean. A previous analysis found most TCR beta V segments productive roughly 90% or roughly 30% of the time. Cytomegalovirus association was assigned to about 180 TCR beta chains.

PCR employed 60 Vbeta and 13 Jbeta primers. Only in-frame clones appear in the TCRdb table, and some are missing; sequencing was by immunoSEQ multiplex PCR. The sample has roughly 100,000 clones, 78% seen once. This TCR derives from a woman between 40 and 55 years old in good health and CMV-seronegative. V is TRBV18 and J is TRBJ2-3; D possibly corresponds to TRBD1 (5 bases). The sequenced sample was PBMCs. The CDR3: CASSPPGPTDTQYF. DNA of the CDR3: TGTGCCAGCTCACCACCGGGGCCCACAGATACGCAGTATTTT.